This record looks at one T cell receptor (beta chain) sequence and its context. Its antigen is unknown. The record has no base qualities; no much larger clone is one base away. The data originate from a study of beta chain features in type 1 diabetes (dated by TCRdb to the late 2010s). As for the study more broadly: Mean age, gender distribution, total cell number and subset yield did not differ between patients and healthy donors. A total of over 90,000,000 sorted cells were examined across all samples, and a strong correlation was observed between cell number per subset and RNA yield. In the study, TCRB repertoires of sorted circulating CD4+ T cell subsets from recently diagnosed type 1 diabetes patients were compared with those of matched healthy donors. Whereas all 30 or so donors provided naive and central memory subsets, regulatory and stem cell-like memory subsets were isolated from just 8 patients and roughly 8 healthy donors. Overall study outcomes, separate from this receptor: PCR may preferentially amplify shorter templates, but because patient and control samples were amplified and corrected together, any resulting skew would affect both groups equally. At VDJ recombination sites, type 1 diabetes patients had fewer insertions and more deleted nucleotides, which implies abnormalities in thymic rearrangement. A moderate but significant shortening of TCRB CDR3 length was observed in type 1 diabetes patients in all four CD4+ subsets. Only small numbers of individuals were included in the HLA sub-analyses, which left unresolved whether HLA type had any influence on TCRB rearrangement. Because cDNA was sequenced instead of genomic DNA, highly expressing activated cells could be over-represented, though the groups showed no difference in activation or CD3 levels. Naive, central memory and regulatory TCRB repertoires appeared to be more similar among patients than among healthy donors.

The entire amount of isolated RNA was reverse transcribed using the High Capacity cDNA Reverse Transcription Kit, so the sequenced TCRB transcripts were expressed ones. Naive, central memory and regulatory T cell samples underwent deep immunoSEQ sequencing, averaging around 4 million total reads per sample. After sorted cells were lysed in RLT buffer, RNA was extracted with DNase-treated RNeasy Micro or Mini kits, with the choice depending on cell number. To prevent cross-contamination, each cell subset was processed individually, whereas patient and healthy donor samples were processed jointly. The immunoSEQ multiplex PCR was used to amplify TCRB sequences from cDNA, yielding 87-bp fragments that span the CDR3 region. Amplicons were sequenced on the Illumina HiSeq platform. The authors' analysis ran thus. PCR bias was computationally corrected using synthetic template baselines, reads within Hamming distance 2 were collapsed, and singletons that could not be merged were discarded. By aligning reads against IMGT, V, D and J genes, CDR3 length, and insertions or deletions at six rearrangement sites were assigned. Within each subset, clonotype counts were normalized to sorted cell number, after which true diversity and Gini coefficients were computed with the tcR R package. Repertoire sharing was quantified using the overlap coefficient calculated on TCRB nucleotide sequences. Here the immuneACCESS table is served through TCRdb, limited to in-frame sequences with V and J called. Missing clones are a known gap in these copies; in checked studies unresolved V genes cover under half, and the rest lacks a known reason. V and J calls and clone size follow that table, whereas D and trimming were derived from the DNA. The sample has under 150,000 clones on record, roughly 7.2% of them singletons. The top ten constitute about 1.3% of the sample.

From each donor, a single peripheral blood sample of 95 to 150 mL on average was drawn into heparinised tubes. A BD FACSAria II and a panel including CD45RO, CCR7, CD25, CD127, CD95 and CD27 were used to sort naive, central memory, regulatory and stem cell-like memory CD4+ T cells. A purity above 95% was achieved for all sorted populations. Right away, PBMCs were isolated by Lymphoprep density gradient centrifugation and were stained directly, with no culture step. So that batch effects would be minimized, each experiment stained and sorted samples in pairs, pairing one healthy donor with one patient. The TCR sequence derives from a woman aged 25 to 45 in good health. Sequencing input: central memory CD4+ T cells from blood.

The bases are TGTGCCACCCATACAGGGTACGAGCAGTACTTC. It codes for CATHTGYEQYF. In this chain, TRBV6-5 is recombined with TRBJ2-7; the D gene is perhaps TRBD1, on 6 matching bases. Inclusive of the bounding cysteine and phenylalanine, the CDR3 is 11 residues long. Only the CDR3 DNA is retained, 33 bases long and in frame from the first base. From the germline V gene, CDR1 is MNHEY and CDR2 is SVGAGI. Trimming at the junction amounts to 10 bases on V and 4 bases on J, and the germline ends lie 11 bases apart.